These T cell receptor beta chains were read from a single sample in a study of shared clonotypes between healthy human individuals. Only in-frame clones appear in the TCRdb table, and some are missing; sequencing was by immunoSEQ multiplex PCR. The repertoire includes around 550,000 clones, roughly 95% of them detected once, and 0.11% sits in the top ten. The material sequenced was naive CD8+ T cells sorted from blood. The receptors were gathered from a woman in her 30s in good health. The CDR3 runs from the conserved cysteine through the conserved F or W. Fields, in order: D gene, J gene, V gene, clone size, CDR3 protein. A D gene is named only where the DNA matches it firmly. Clone size appears in some rows only: once, few, many, or a class for an expanded clone.

>TRBD2|TRBJ2-5|TRBV27|.
CASSLSSLAGGRETQYF
>TRBD2|TRBJ2-3|TRBV7-3|.
CASSSLAGSTDTQYF
>TRBD2|TRBJ2-7|TRBV6-1|.
CASTPLAGVVYEQYF
>.|TRBJ2-7|TRBV4-2|.
CASSQEKGGIGYYEQYF
>.|TRBJ1-2|TRBV28|.
CASSLRNYGYTF
>TRBD1|TRBJ1-1|TRBV7-9|.
CASSFPGQGGVEAFF
>TRBD1|TRBJ1-1|TRBV5-4|few
CASSGGQFEAFF
>.|TRBJ2-7|TRBV5-6|.
CASSPLPGTLDYEQYF
>.|TRBJ2-7|TRBV11-2|.
CASSLDAAVGYEQYF
>.|TRBJ2-3|TRBV7-2|.
CASSAGHHFLEDTQYF
>TRBD2|TRBJ2-1|TRBV19|.
CASIKREVGNEQFF
>.|TRBJ1-1|TRBV9|.
CASSSPGGNTEAFF
>.|TRBJ2-7|TRBV5-8|.
CASSEPSWWRSYEQYF
>.|TRBJ1-2|TRBV29-1|.
CSVVSGPGYTF
>TRBD1|TRBJ2-1|TRBV5-6|.
CASSPGTGVNEQFF
>TRBD2|TRBJ2-7|TRBV6-6|.
CASSYTSGSYEQYF
>.|TRBJ2-5|TRBV15|.
CATSTDREETQYF
>TRBD2|TRBJ2-5|TRBV28|.
CASSLPSGSIEETQYF
>TRBD2|TRBJ2-7|TRBV11-2|once
CASSSGDSYEQYF
>.|TRBJ1-3|TRBV28|.
CASSFLKAGGNTIYF
>TRBD2|TRBJ2-1|TRBV4-1|.
CASSQEISGSSYNEQFF
>.|TRBJ2-1|TRBV5-1|.
CASSLEPGLANNEQFF
>.|TRBJ2-1|TRBV27|.
CASSLAGSSSYNEQFF
>.|TRBJ2-7|TRBV27|.
CASSPRGGLSYEQYF
>.|TRBJ2-7|TRBV6-5|.
CASSRGQWPSYEQYF
>.|TRBJ2-2|TRBV7-6|.
CASSLGSGELFF
>.|TRBJ2-7|TRBV6-5|.
CASSYAGDRDYEQYF
>TRBD2|TRBJ2-7|TRBV27|.
CASSSNNGRAYEQYF
>TRBD1|TRBJ2-1|TRBV28|once
CASSPTGFYNEQFF
>TRBD2|TRBJ2-1|TRBV28|.
CASSLPAGTSGIVDEQFF
>.|TRBJ1-2|TRBV30|.
CAWSVIFRWDGYTF
>TRBD2|TRBJ2-3|TRBV27|.
CASSSLGGKADTQYF
>.|TRBJ2-1|TRBV20-1|.
CSATYHNEQFF
>TRBD1|TRBJ1-6|TRBV6-5|.
CASSHGQGRNSPLHF
>.|TRBJ1-4|TRBV2|.
CASSEASGFGEKLFF
>.|TRBJ2-7|TRBV27|.
CASSLSGGQPYEQYF
>.|TRBJ1-2|TRBV19|.
CASSIGPGSGYTF
>TRBD1|TRBJ1-1|TRBV7-9|.
CASSRYRDRGLEAFF
>.|TRBJ2-5|TRBV10-3|once
CAISADPQETQYF
>.|TRBJ1-1|TRBV13|.
CATGQRGTEAFF
>TRBD1|TRBJ2-1|TRBV13|.
CASSRRQGVEGEQFF
>.|TRBJ2-3|TRBV4-2|.
CASSQDSLTDTQYF
>.|TRBJ1-1|TRBV9|.
CASTSVGGGFTF
>TRBD2|TRBJ2-2|TRBV28|.
CASSPGLAGAGELFF
>.|TRBJ2-1|TRBV4-1|.
CASSQDGNEQFF
>.|TRBJ1-5|TRBV4-1|.
CASSLNPDSFDGQPQHF
>.|TRBJ1-1|TRBV28|.
CASSPRGTEAFF
>TRBD1|TRBJ1-1|TRBV4-1|.
CASSHRQGVNTEAFF